This T cell receptor beta chain comes out of a study of shared clonotypes between healthy human individuals. Background on the study: Donors had three CD4 naive, three CD4 memory, two CD8 naive and one CD8 memory plate apiece.

Germline V gene data show CDR1 as MNHEY and CDR2 as SMNVEV (reference sequence). The CDR3 is made up of 11 amino acids. Trimming took 1 base from V and 7 from J, leaving 2 bases between them. A CD45RA+ naive subset and a CD45RA-negative memory subset were split from CD4+ cells. Investigators spread the genomic DNA of each subset evenly over several immunoSEQ plates. The sorted-subset replicate PCRs were given 200 ng DNA, which is approximately 30,000 T cell genomes. Generated by immunoSEQ multiplex PCR, the TCRdb table keeps only in-frame clones and is missing some. The sample has more than 900,000 clones, roughly 74% seen once. Worth noting for this clone: Other nucleotide sequences in the sample specify the same CDR3.

This receptor was obtained from a young man in good health. Some clones in this sample may be carry-over from other donors' samples. The chain employs TRBV27 and TRBJ2-1; D is unresolved. Sequencing was done on a sample of memory CD4+ T cells from PBMCs. The subset denotes: CD45RA-negative fraction. The CDR3 region is CASSLYNEQFF. CDR3 bases: TGTGCCAGCAGTTTATATAATGAGCAGTTCTTC.